The T cell receptor beta chain described here comes from a study of OX40 agonist ivuxolimab in advanced cancers. Libraries were prepared by immunoSEQ multiplex PCR; TCRdb keeps only in-frame clonotypes and omits some of them. This repertoire shows 100,000 to 150,000 clones, 85% to 95% found once; its top ten account for under 0.85%. Worth noting for this clone: Its specificity is not known.

General study findings and limits: Among T cells, CD8+ cells averaged more expanded clones than CD4+ cells.

The sample here was CD4+ or CD8+ T cells sorted from blood, taken in a trial of the OX40 agonist ivuxolimab. This TCR was recovered from an adult with an advanced solid tumor such as melanoma, head and neck, liver or kidney cancer.

The CDR3 is CASSIRDGEKLFF. The CDR3 coding sequence is TGTGCCAGTAGTATAAGGGACGGTGAAAAACTGTTTTTT. The V call is TRBV19, the J call TRBJ1-4; D possibly corresponds to TRBD1 (5 bases). The CDR3 covers 13 residues. Germline V gives CDR1 LNHDA, CDR2 SQIVND (reference sequence). Trimming stripped 2 bases from V and 7 bases from J, with 8 bases between.